This T cell receptor beta chain comes out of a study of T cells after yellow fever vaccination. On the study more broadly: CD3, CD45RA, CCR7 and CD95 staining defined sorted EM, EMRA, CM and Tscm cells.

By 5'RACE template switching, TCR cDNA was produced, with a universal primer site and UMIs added in the process. One entry per CDR3 protein results from TCRdb running MiXCR on the 5' RACE reads. This table holds approximately 58,000 distinct CDR3 sequences, approximately 6.1% found once. The CDR3 is 17 amino acids. The J segment lost 9 bases and the V segment lost 2 bases, leaving 11 bases of the junction unmatched. The germline CDR1 and CDR2 sequences are LGHNA and YSLEER. This clonotype was counted at least ten times. The TCR sequence derives from a man between 18 and 35 years old who received the YFV17D yellow fever vaccine. The input for sequencing was PBMCs, either bulk or a sorted T-cell subset (CD4+, CD8+, memory, or dextramer-sorted; not recorded which), taken on the day of the yellow fever booster vaccination. The genes are TRBV4-3 and TRBJ2-1; 12 positions agree with TRBD1. Here the CDR3 reads CASSQSGTGGSSGEQFF. In DNA form, the CDR3 reads TGCGCCAGCAGCCAATCCGGGACAGGGGGCTCTTCGGGTGAGCAGTTCTTC.